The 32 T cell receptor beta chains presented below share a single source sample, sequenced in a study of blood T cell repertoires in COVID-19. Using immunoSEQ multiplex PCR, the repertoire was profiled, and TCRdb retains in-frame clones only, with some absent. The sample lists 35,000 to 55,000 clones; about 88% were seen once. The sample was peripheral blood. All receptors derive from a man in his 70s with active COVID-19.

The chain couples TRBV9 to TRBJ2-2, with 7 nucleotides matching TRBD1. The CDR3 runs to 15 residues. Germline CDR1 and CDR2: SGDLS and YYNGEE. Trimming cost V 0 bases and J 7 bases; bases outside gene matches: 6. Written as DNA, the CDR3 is TGTGCCAGCAGCGTAGTGGAGACAGGGCTCGGGGAGCTGTTTTTT. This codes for CASSVVETGLGELFF.

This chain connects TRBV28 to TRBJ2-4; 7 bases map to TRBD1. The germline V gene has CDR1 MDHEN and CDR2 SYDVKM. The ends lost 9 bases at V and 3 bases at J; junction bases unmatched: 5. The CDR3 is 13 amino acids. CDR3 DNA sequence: TGTGCCAGTCAGGGGGACGGCAAAAACATTCAGTACTTC. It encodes CASQGDGKNIQYF.

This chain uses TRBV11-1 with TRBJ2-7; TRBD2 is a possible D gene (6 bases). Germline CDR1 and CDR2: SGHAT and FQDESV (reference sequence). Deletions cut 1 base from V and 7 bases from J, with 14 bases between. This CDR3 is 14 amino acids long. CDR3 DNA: TGTGCCAGCAGCTTAGTTCACATACGGGGGGAGCAGTACTTC. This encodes CASSLVHIRGEQYF.

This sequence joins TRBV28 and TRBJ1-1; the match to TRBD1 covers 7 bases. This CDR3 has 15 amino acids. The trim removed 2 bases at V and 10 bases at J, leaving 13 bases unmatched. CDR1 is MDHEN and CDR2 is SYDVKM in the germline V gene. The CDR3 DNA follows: TGTGCCAGCAGTTTAGGCAGGGGGGAAACCTCCGGAGCTTTCTTT. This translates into CASSLGRGETSGAFF. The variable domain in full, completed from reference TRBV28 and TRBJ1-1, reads DVKVTQSSRYLVKRTGEKVFLECVQDMDHENMFWYRQDPGLGLRLIYFSYDVKMKEKGDIPEGYSVSREKKERFSLILESASTNQTSMYLCASSLGRGETSGAFFGQGTRLTVV.

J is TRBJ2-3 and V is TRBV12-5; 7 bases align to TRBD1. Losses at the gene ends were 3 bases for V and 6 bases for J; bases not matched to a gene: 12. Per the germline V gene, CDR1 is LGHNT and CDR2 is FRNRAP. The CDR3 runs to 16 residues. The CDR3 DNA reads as TGTGCTAGTGGTTTAGCACAGGGGCTCGAGGGGGATACGCAGTATTTT. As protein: CASGLAQGLEGDTQYF.

The DNA for the CDR3 is TGTGCCAGCAGCCAACCCCTGGACACTGAGCAGTTCTTC. Encoded protein: CASSQPLDTEQFF. The genes are TRBV3-1 (or the pseudogene TRBV3-2) and TRBJ2-1; D might be TRBD1 (5 bases). The germline gives CDR1 LGHDT, CDR2 YNNKEL (reference sequence). This CDR3 is built from 13 residues. V was cut by 2 bases and J by 9 bases, with 11 bases left in between.

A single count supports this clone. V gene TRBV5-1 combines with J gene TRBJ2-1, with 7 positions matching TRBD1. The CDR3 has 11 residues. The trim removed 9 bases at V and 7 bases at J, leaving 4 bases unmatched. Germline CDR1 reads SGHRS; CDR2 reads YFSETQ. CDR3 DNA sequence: TGCGCCATTAACAGGGGTAATGAGCAGTTCTTC. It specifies CAINRGNEQFF.

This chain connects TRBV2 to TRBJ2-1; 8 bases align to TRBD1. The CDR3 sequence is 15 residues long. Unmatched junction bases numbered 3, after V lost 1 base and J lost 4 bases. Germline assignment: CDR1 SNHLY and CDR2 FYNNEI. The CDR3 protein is CASSEDRGSYNEQFF. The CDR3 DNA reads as TGTGCCAGCAGTGAAGACAGGGGGTCTTACAATGAGCAGTTCTTC.

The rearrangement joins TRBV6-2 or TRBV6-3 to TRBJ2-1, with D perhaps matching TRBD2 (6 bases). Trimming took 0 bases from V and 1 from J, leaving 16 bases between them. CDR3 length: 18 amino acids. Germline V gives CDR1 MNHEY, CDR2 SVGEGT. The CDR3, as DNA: TGTGCCAGCAGTTACTCGGTTTTGGGGGGTTTTTCCTACAATGAGCAGTTCTTC. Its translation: CASSYSVLGGFSYNEQFF.

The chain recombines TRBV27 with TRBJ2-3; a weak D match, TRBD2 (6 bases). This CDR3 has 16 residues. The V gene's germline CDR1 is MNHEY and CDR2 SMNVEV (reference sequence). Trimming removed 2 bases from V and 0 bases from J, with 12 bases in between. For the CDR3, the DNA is TGTGCCAGCAGTTTAGGGGCGGGAACTAGCACAGATACGCAGTATTTT. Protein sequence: CASSLGAGTSTDTQYF.

CDR3 nucleotides: TGCGCCAGCAGCTCCGGGACTCCCGGGGAAAAACTGTTTTTT. Translation gives CASSSGTPGEKLFF. The V gene is TRBV5-1, the J gene TRBJ1-4, with D tentatively TRBD1 (5 bases). CDR1 and CDR2 from the germline V gene are SGHRS and YFSETQ. V was cut by 3 bases and J by 8 bases, with 14 bases left in between. This CDR3 contains 14 residues.

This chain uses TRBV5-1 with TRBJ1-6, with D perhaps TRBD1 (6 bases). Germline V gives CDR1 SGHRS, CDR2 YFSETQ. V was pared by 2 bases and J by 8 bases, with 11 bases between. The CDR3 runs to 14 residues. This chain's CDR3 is CASSFAGAYSPLHF. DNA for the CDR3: TGCGCCAGCAGCTTCGCAGGGGCATATTCACCCCTCCACTTT.

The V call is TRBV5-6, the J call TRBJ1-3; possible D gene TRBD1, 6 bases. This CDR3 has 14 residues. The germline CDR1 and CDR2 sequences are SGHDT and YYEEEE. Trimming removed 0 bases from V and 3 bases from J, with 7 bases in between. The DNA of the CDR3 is TGTGCCAGCAGCTTGGCAGGGGTTGGAAACACCATATATTTT. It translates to CASSLAGVGNTIYF. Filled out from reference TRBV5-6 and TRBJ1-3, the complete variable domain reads DAGVTQSPTHLIKTRGQQVTLRCSPKSGHDTVSWYQQALGQGPQFIFQYYEEEERQRGNFPDRFSGHQFPNYSSELNVNALLLGDSALYLCASSLAGVGNTIYFGEGSWLTVV.

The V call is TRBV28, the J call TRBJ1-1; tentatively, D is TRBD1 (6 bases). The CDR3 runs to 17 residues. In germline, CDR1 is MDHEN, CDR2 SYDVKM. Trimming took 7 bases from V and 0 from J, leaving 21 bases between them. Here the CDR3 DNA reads TGTGCCAGCATTAATGCACACGGGGGGGCGGTGAACACTGAAGCTTTCTTT. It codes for CASINAHGGAVNTEAFF.

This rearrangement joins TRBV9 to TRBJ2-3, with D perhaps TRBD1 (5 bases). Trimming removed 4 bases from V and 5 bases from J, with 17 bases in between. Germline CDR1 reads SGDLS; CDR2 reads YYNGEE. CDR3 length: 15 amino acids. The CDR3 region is CASSPRVRVGDTQYF. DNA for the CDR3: TGTGCCAGCAGCCCCCGGGTCAGGGTGGGAGATACGCAGTATTTT.

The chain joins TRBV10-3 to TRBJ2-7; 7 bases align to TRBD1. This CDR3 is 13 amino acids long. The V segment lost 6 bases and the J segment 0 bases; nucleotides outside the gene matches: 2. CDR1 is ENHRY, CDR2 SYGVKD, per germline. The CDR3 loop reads CAIRGQSSYEQYF. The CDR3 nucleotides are TGTGCCATCAGGGGACAGAGCTCCTACGAGCAGTACTTC.

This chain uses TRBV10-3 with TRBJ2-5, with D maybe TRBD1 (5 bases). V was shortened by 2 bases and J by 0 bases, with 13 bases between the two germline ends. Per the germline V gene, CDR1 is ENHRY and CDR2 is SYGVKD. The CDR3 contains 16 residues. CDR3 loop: CAISERGLANQETQYF. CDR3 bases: TGTGCCATCAGTGAGAGGGGTTTGGCAAACCAAGAGACCCAGTACTTC.

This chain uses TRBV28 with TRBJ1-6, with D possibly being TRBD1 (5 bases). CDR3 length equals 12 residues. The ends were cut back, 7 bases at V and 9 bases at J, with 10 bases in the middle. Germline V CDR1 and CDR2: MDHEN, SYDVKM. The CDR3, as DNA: TGTGCCAGCAAAACAGGACCTTCACCCCTCCACTTT. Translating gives CASKTGPSPLHF.

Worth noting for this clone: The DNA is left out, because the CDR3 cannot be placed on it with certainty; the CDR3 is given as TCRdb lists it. This CDR3 is CASSLVAGGSFWVF. This sequence joins TRBV7-9 and TRBJ2-1; TRBD2, the table's D call, was not compared with the DNA. Germline V CDR1 and CDR2: SEHNR, FQNEAQ (reference sequence). The CDR3 adds up to 14 amino acids, both ends counted.

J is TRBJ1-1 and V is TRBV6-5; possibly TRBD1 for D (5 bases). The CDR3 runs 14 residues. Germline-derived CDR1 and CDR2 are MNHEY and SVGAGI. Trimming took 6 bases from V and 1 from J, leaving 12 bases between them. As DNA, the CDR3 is TGTGCCAGCAGCCCAGGACATGCGAACACTGAAGCTTTCTTT. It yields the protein CASSPGHANTEAFF.

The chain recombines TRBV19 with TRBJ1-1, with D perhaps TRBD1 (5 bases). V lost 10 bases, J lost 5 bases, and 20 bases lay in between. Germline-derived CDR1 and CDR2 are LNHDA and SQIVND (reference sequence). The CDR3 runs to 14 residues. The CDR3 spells CATTPLGGATEAFF. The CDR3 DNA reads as TGTGCCACTACCCCCCTGGGGGGTGCGACTGAAGCTTTCTTT.

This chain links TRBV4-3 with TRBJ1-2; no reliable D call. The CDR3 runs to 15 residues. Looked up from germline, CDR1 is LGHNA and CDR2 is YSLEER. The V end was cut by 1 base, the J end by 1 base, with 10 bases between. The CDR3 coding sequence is TGCGCCAGCAGCCAAGTCGGAGAGGGTAACTATGGCTACACCTTC. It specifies CASSQVGEGNYGYTF.

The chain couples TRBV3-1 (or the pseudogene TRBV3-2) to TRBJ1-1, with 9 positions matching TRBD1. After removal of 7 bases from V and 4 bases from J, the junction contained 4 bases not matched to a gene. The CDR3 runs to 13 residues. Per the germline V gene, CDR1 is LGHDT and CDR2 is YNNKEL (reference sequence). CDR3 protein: CASIRQGGTEAFF. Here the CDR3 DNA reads TGTGCCAGCATACGACAGGGGGGCACTGAAGCTTTCTTT.

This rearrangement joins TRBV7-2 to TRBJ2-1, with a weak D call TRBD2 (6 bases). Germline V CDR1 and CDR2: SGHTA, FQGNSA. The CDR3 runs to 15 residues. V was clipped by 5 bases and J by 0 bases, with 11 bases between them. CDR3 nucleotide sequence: TGTGCCAGCAGCCTTAGCGGAAGCTCCTACAATGAGCAGTTCTTC. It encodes CASSLSGSSYNEQFF.

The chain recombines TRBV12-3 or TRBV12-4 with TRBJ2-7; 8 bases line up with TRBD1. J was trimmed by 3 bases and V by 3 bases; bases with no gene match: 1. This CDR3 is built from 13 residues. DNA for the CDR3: TGTGCCAGCAGTTTCGGACAGGGCTACGAGCAGTACTTC. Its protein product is CASSFGQGYEQYF.

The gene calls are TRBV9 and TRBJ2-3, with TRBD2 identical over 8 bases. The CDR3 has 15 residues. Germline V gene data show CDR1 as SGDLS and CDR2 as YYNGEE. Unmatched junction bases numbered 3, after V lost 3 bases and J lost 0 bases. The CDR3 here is CASSDRGGSTDTQYF. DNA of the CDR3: TGTGCCAGCAGCGACCGCGGGGGGAGCACAGATACGCAGTATTTT.

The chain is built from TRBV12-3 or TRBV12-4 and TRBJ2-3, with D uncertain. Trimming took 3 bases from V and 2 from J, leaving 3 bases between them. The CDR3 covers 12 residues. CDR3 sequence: CASSFNTDTQYF. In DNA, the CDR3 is TGTGCCAGCAGTTTCAACACAGATACGCAGTATTTT.

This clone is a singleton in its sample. The CDR3 DNA is TGTGCCAGCAGCGAGGGGACAGGGTTATATGGAGGAACTGAAGCTTTCTTT. Protein sequence: CASSEGTGLYGGTEAFF. The V gene is TRBV9, the J gene TRBJ1-1; 9 nucleotides agree with TRBD1. In germline, CDR1 is SGDLS, CDR2 YYNGEE. V shed 3 bases, J shed 5 bases, and the junction held 14 bases outside the gene matches. The CDR3 spans 17 residues.

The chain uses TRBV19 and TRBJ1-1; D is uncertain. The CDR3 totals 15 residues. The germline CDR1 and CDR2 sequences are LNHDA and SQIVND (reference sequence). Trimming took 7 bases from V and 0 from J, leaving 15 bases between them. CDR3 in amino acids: CASTRGAGLNTEAFF. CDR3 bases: TGTGCCAGTACCCGGGGTGCCGGGTTGAACACTGAAGCTTTCTTT.

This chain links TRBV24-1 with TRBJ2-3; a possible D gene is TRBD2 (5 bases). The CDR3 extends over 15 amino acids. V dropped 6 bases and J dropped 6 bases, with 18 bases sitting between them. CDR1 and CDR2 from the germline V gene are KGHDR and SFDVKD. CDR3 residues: CATSPSSPRGDTQYF. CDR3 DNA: TGTGCCACCAGTCCCTCTAGCCCACGAGGTGATACGCAGTATTTT.

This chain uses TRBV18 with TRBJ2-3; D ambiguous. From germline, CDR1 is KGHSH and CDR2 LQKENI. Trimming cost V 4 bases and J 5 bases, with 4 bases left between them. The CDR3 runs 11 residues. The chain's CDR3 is CASSLLDTQYF. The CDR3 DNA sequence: TGTGCCAGCTCACTTCTAGATACGCAGTATTTT.

DNA for the CDR3: TGTGCCAGCAGCCTGGACAGGGCTCTCTATGGAAACACCATATATTTT. Amino acid sequence: CASSLDRALYGNTIYF. This chain uses TRBV11-2 with TRBJ1-3, with 8 bases identical to TRBD1. V dropped 5 bases and J dropped 3; count of bases not matched to a gene: 9. CDR1 SGHAT and CDR2 FQNNGV come from the germline V gene. The CDR3 consists of 16 residues.